Sequencing of this T cell receptor (beta chain) was carried out in a study of T cells in localized non-small cell lung cancer. The study's findings and limits: Because sequencing included only one region (of the tumor), heterogeneity remains possible. With higher T cell density in blood came longer overall survival. Uninvolved nearby lung showed the greatest T cell clonality, exceeding that found in tumor.

Using immunoSEQ multiplex PCR, the repertoire was profiled, and TCRdb retains in-frame clones only, with some absent. The sample holds over 45,000 clones, approximately 90% seen once. Remarks on this clone: Its cognate antigen is unknown.

The CDR3 totals 13 residues. V lost 6 bases, J lost 6 bases, and 17 bases lay in between. Germline CDR1 is SQVTM and CDR2 is ANQGSEA. The rearrangement joins TRBV29-1 to TRBJ1-1; no clear D gene. The sample in question was peripheral blood, obtained before any cancer treatment. The clonotype comes from a man aged 35 to 70 with stage I squamous cell lung carcinoma. The CDR3 DNA is TGCAGCGTAATGAGATTCTATTCACCTGAAGCTTTCTTT. Translated: CSVMRFYSPEAFF.